A single sample gave rise to the 21 T cell receptor beta chains below, sequenced in a study of blood T cell repertoires in COVID-19. Sequencing was performed with immunoSEQ multiplex PCR; in TCRdb, only in-frame clones are kept and a portion is missing. The sample lists approximately 16,000 clones, about 87% occurring once. The source material was peripheral blood. The receptors here all came from a human donor in a cohort sampled during active COVID-19.

The chain uses TRBV24-1 and TRBJ1-1, with a weak D call TRBD1 (5 bases). The CDR3 is made up of 13 amino acids. Looked up from germline, CDR1 is KGHDR and CDR2 is SFDVKD. V lost 0 bases and J 4 bases, leaving 5 bases between the germline ends. In DNA, the CDR3 is TGTGCCACCAGTGATTTGGACAGCACTGAAGCTTTCTTT. This translates into CATSDLDSTEAFF.

The chain couples TRBV30 to TRBJ2-5; 9 nucleotides align to TRBD1. The V segment lost 1 base and the J segment 7 bases; nucleotides outside the gene matches: 4. Germline-derived CDR1 and CDR2 are GTSNPN and SVGIG (reference sequence). The CDR3 is 13 residues long. CDR3 bases: TGTGCCTGGAGTGCTGGACAGGGGATGACCCAGTACTTC. It yields the protein CAWSAGQGMTQYF.

The V gene is TRBV10-3, the J gene TRBJ2-3; perhaps TRBD2 as D (5 bases). V lost 3 bases and J lost 0, with 10 bases in between. CDR1 is ENHRY and CDR2 is SYGVKD in the germline V gene. CDR3 length equals 15 residues. The CDR3 protein is CAISEEGSSTDTQYF. DNA for the CDR3: TGTGCCATCAGTGAAGAAGGGAGTAGCACAGATACGCAGTATTTT.

V usage is TRBV5-8 and J usage is TRBJ1-6; TRBD1 aligns across 9 bases. Germline V lookup: CDR1 SGHTS, CDR2 YDEGEE. J lost 2 bases, V lost 4 bases, and 7 bases had no gene match. CDR3 length equals 17 residues. In nucleotides, the CDR3 is TGTGCCAGCAGCCCGGGACAGGGAGGACCCTATAATTCACCCCTCCACTTT. Translation: CASSPGQGGPYNSPLHF. Together with reference TRBV5-8 and TRBJ1-6, the CDR3 gives the full variable domain: EAGVTQSPTHLIKTRGQQATLRCSPISGHTSVYWYQQALGLGLQFLLWYDEGEERNRGNFPPRFSGRQFPNYSSELNVNALELEDSALYLCASSPGQGGPYNSPLHFGNGTRLTVT.

The chain has TRBV5-4 and TRBJ2-3, with D tentatively TRBD1 (5 bases). Germline-derived CDR1 and CDR2 are SGHNT and YYREEE (reference sequence). The V end lost 1 base, the J end lost 5 bases, and 8 bases lay between the germline ends. This CDR3 spans 13 amino acids. CDR3 in amino acids: CASSLRGGDTQYF. The DNA of the CDR3 is TGTGCCAGCAGCTTGAGGGGTGGAGATACGCAGTATTTT.

The sample holds one count of this clone. The chain uses TRBV29-1 and TRBJ1-1; 7 nucleotides line up with TRBD1. V was clipped by 7 bases and J by 1 base; unmatched bases: 6. CDR3 length: 13 amino acids. The germline gives CDR1 SQVTM, CDR2 ANQGSEA. CDR3 loop: CSATTGQNTEAFF. For the CDR3, the DNA is TGCAGCGCTACGACAGGGCAGAACACTGAAGCTTTCTTT.

J is TRBJ1-4 and V is TRBV6-1; a weak D match, TRBD1 (6 bases). V shed 4 bases and J shed 4 bases, with 10 bases lying between them. The germline V gene has CDR1 MNHNS and CDR2 SASEGT. CDR3 length equals 14 residues. CDR3 region: CASSGTDLNEKLFF. The DNA of the CDR3 is TGTGCCAGCAGTGGGACAGACCTTAATGAAAAACTGTTTTTT.

The chain joins TRBV5-1 to TRBJ1-3; tentative D call: TRBD1 (5 bases). The CDR3 is made up of 15 amino acids. Between the trimmed V and J ends, which lost 0 bases and 0 bases, there was a span of 7 bases. Germline V gene data show CDR1 as SGHRS and CDR2 as YFSETQ. CDR3 region: CASSLGGGSGNTIYF. CDR3 nucleotides: TGCGCCAGCAGCTTGGGCGGGGGCTCTGGAAACACCATATATTTT. Full variable domain (outside the CDR3, taken from reference TRBV5-1 and TRBJ1-3): KAGVTQTPRYLIKTRGQQVTLSCSPISGHRSVSWYQQTPGQGLQFLFEYFSETQRNKGNFPGRFSGRQFSNSRSEMNVSTLELGDSALYLCASSLGGGSGNTIYFGEGSWLTVV.

The chain recombines TRBV7-9 with TRBJ2-1, with TRBD2 as a possible D gene (7 bases). V was trimmed by 1 base and J by 9 bases, leaving 25 bases between them. Germline values: CDR1 SEHNR, CDR2 FQNEAQ (reference sequence). This CDR3 spans 18 amino acids. In DNA, the CDR3 is TGTGCCAGCAGCTTAGAAGGATGGGGGGGCGGGTCACGGAGTGAGCAGTTCTTC. Its protein product is CASSLEGWGGGSRSEQFF.

This clone was detected once. The CDR3 DNA sequence: TGTGCCACCTCCGGGACAGGGAAAAAACTGTTTTTT. Amino acid sequence: CATSGTGKKLFF. This chain uses TRBV25-1 with TRBJ1-4, with 9 bases fitting TRBD1. The junction had 6 bases not matched to a gene; V was cut back by 10 bases and J by 9 bases. There are 12 residues in the CDR3. CDR1 is MGHDK and CDR2 is SYGVNS in the germline V gene.

With respect to this clone: The junction departs from germline at one end; a sequencing error may be responsible. V is TRBV7-7 and J is TRBJ2-3; TRBD2 is a possible D gene (6 bases). Germline-derived CDR1 and CDR2 are SSHAT and FNYEAQ (reference sequence). The CDR3 runs 15 residues. The CDR3 reads CASSPRTGGTDTQYF. The CDR3 nucleotides read TGTGCTAGCAGCCCACGGACGGGGGGCACAGATACGCAGTATTTT.

The chain couples TRBV11-2 to TRBJ2-7, with D possibly TRBD1 on 6 matching bases. The germline gives CDR1 SGHAT, CDR2 FQNNGV. CDR3 size: 15 residues. The V gene lost 0 bases and the J gene lost 1 base, with 10 bases spanning the gap. This chain's CDR3 is CASSLDRGRSYEQYF. DNA of the CDR3: TGTGCCAGCAGCTTAGACAGGGGCAGATCCTACGAGCAGTACTTC.

This clone was detected a few times. This chain uses TRBV6-4 with TRBJ1-1; 7 nucleotides agree with TRBD1. After removal of 6 bases from V and 0 bases from J, the junction contained 22 bases not matched to a gene. CDR3 size: 20 residues. Germline V gene data show CDR1 as MRHNA and CDR2 as SNTAGT. The chain's CDR3 is CASSEFCQGVAIPMNTEAFF. DNA for the CDR3: TGTGCCAGCAGCGAGTTCTGTCAGGGGGTCGCAATCCCCATGAACACTGAAGCTTTCTTT.

V usage is TRBV19 and J usage is TRBJ1-5; TRBD1 matches at 8 bases. The germline V gene encodes CDR1 LNHDA and CDR2 SQIVND (reference sequence). The CDR3 totals 14 residues. With 4 bases clipped from V and 12 bases from J, the junction kept 11 bases outside the gene matches. CDR3 in amino acids: CASSTGTGPPFQHF. The CDR3 DNA follows: TGTGCCAGTAGTACCGGGACAGGACCTCCTTTCCAGCATTTT. The full variable domain, in which reference TRBV19 and TRBJ1-5 provide the parts outside the CDR3, is DGGITQSPKYLFRKEGQNVTLSCEQNLNHDAMYWYRQDPGQGLRLIYYSQIVNDFQKGDIAEGYSVSREKKESFPLTVTSAQKNPTAFYLCASSTGTGPPFQHFGDGTRLSIL.

This clone occurred once. The junction does not match germline at one end; this may be a read error. V and J are TRBV5-6 and TRBJ1-1, with TRBD1 matching over 10 bases. The CDR3 extends over 17 amino acids. Germline CDR1 reads SGHDT; CDR2 reads YYEEEE. This chain's CDR3 is CASSLGRDRGLNTEAFF. DNA of the CDR3: TGTGCCAGCAGTTTGGGCCGGGACAGGGGACTGAACACTGAAGCTTTCTTT.

This clone was recorded only once. The rearrangement uses TRBV5-8 and TRBJ1-2; D gene uncertain. This CDR3 comprises 11 residues. V gave up 4 bases and J gave up 9 bases, with 10 bases separating them. Germline assignment: CDR1 SGHTS and CDR2 YDEGEE. CDR3 loop: CASSLTYRYTF. The CDR3 bases are TGTGCCAGCAGCCTCACATATCGCTACACCTTC. Drawing the rest from reference TRBV5-8 and TRBJ1-2, the complete variable domain is EAGVTQSPTHLIKTRGQQATLRCSPISGHTSVYWYQQALGLGLQFLLWYDEGEERNRGNFPPRFSGRQFPNYSSELNVNALELEDSALYLCASSLTYRYTFGSGTRLTVV.

This clone was seen once. The chain combines TRBV15 with TRBJ1-5; 7 nucleotides match TRBD1. Looked up from germline, CDR1 is LNHNV and CDR2 is YYDKDF (reference sequence). Losses at the gene ends were 0 bases for V and 5 bases for J; bases not matched to a gene: 4. CDR3 length equals 15 residues. The DNA of the CDR3 is TGTGCCACCAGCAGAGATCAAGGGGGCCATCAGCCCCAGCATTTT. It specifies CATSRDQGGHQPQHF.

The chain combines TRBV5-1 with TRBJ2-6; 9 bases are shared with TRBD1. Germline V gene lookup returns CDR1 SGHRS and CDR2 YFSETQ. The CDR3 has 17 amino acids. V lost 5 bases and J lost 0; bases outside the gene matches: 6. The DNA for the CDR3 is TGCGCCAGCAGTCCCGGGACAGGGTCCTCTGGGGCCAACGTCCTGACTTTC. Protein: CASSPGTGSSGANVLTF.

The chain couples TRBV6-5 to TRBJ1-2; no reliable D call. V lost 10 bases, J lost 4 bases, and 10 bases lay in between. The germline gives CDR1 MNHEY, CDR2 SVGAGI. The CDR3 is made up of 11 amino acids. Here the CDR3 DNA reads TGTGCCACCCGTCGAGTCTATGGCTACACCTTC. Its translation: CATRRVYGYTF.

This chain uses TRBV7-6 with TRBJ1-5; D is possibly TRBD1 (5 bases). Trimming cost V 5 bases and J 0 bases, with 17 bases left between them. CDR1 and CDR2 from the germline V gene are SGHVS and FNYEAQ. This CDR3 region has 17 residues. The CDR3 DNA reads TGTGCCAGCAGCCAGACAGTGGCCACAACTAGCAATCAGCCCCAGCATTTT. Its protein product is CASSQTVATTSNQPQHF.

The genes are TRBV30 and TRBJ1-6; D is unresolved. The CDR3 runs to 15 residues. The germline V gene encodes CDR1 GTSNPN and CDR2 SVGIG (reference sequence). The V end lost 3 bases, the J end lost 9 bases, and 18 bases lay between the germline ends. The CDR3: CAWSPVRGSTSPLHF. CDR3 bases: TGTGCCTGGAGCCCGGTGAGAGGGAGTACTTCACCCCTCCACTTT.